The clone carrying this T cell receptor (beta chain) was counted only a few times. Its antigen is not identified. The data originate from a study of PD-1 blockade in classical Hodgkin lymphoma. Broader study findings: Newly diagnosed patients had baseline TCR diversity that was reportedly lower than that of healthy donors. Baseline diversity in complete responders resembled that of newly diagnosed patients.

There was relapse after autologous stem cell transplantation in every patient, and there was variation in brentuximab vedotin exposure. Sequencing used immunoSEQ multiplex PCR; TCRdb keeps in-frame clones, though not all of them. The top ten hold roughly 5% of the sample, which has roughly 60,000 clones, around nine tenths seen once. The V end was cut by 8 bases, the J end by 3 bases, with 7 bases between. Germline-derived CDR1 and CDR2 are SSHAT and FNYEAQ (reference sequence). The CDR3 has 12 residues. The input for sequencing was peripheral blood mononuclear cells (PBMCs), taken before the second cycle of nivolumab. This TCR derives from a human donor with classical Hodgkin lymphoma. The chain couples TRBV7-7 to TRBJ2-2, with D maybe TRBD2 (6 bases). CDR3 nucleotides: TGTGCCAGCGGGACTTACACCGGGGAGCTGTTTTTT. It yields the protein CASGTYTGELFF.